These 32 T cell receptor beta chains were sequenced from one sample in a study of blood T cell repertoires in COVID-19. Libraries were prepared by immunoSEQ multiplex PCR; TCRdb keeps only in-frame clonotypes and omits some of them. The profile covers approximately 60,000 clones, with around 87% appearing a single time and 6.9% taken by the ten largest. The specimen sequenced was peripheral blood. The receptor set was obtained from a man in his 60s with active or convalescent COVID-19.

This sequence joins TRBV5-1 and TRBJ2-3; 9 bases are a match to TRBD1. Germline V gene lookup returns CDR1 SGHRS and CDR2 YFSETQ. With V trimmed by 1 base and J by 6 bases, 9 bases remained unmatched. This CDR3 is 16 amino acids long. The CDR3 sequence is CASSLPPTGGPDTQYF. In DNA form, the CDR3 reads TGCGCCAGCAGCTTGCCCCCTACAGGGGGCCCGGATACGCAGTATTTT.

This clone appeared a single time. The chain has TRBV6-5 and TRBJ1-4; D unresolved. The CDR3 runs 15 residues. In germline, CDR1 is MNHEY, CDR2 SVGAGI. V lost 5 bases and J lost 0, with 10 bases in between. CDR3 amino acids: CASSQHSATNEKLFF. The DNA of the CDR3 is TGTGCCAGCAGTCAACACAGTGCAACTAATGAAAAACTGTTTTTT.

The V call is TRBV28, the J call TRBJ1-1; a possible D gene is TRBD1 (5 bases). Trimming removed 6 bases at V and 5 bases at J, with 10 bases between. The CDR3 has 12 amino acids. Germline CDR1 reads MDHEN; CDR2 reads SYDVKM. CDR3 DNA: TGTGCCAGCAGAAGGGGTTTGACTGAAGCTTTCTTT. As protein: CASRRGLTEAFF.

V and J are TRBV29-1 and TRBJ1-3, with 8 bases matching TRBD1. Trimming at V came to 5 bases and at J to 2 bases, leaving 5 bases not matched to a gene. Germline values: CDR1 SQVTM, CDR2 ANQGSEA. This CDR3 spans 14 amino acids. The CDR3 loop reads CSVRQGSPGNTIYF. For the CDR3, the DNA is TGCAGCGTTCGACAGGGGTCCCCTGGAAACACCATATATTTT.

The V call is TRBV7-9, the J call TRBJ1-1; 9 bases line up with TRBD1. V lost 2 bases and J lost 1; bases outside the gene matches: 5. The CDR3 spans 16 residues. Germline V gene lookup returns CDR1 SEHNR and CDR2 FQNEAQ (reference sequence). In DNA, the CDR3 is TGTGCCAGCAGCTTAATGACAGGGGGGCCGAACACTGAAGCTTTCTTT. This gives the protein CASSLMTGGPNTEAFF.

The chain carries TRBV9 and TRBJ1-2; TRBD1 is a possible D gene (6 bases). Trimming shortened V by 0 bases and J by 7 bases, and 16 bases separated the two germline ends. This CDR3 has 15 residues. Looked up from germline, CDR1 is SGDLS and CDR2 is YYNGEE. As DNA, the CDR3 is TGTGCCAGCAGCGTAGCGGCTGGGGGCGAGAGTGGCTACACCTTC. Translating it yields CASSVAAGGESGYTF.

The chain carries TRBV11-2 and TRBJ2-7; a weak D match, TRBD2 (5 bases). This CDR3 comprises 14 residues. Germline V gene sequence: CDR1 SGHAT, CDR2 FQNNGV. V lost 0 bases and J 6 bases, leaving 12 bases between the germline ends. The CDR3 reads CASSLERKGVEQYF. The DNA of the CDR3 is TGTGCCAGCAGCTTAGAGCGCAAGGGAGTCGAGCAGTACTTC.

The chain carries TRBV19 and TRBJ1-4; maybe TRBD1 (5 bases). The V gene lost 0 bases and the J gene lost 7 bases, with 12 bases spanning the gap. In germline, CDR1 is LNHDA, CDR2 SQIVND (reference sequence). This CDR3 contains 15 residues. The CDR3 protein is CASSIDLTVGEKLFF. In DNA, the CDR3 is TGTGCCAGTAGTATAGATTTGACAGTTGGTGAAAAACTGTTTTTT.

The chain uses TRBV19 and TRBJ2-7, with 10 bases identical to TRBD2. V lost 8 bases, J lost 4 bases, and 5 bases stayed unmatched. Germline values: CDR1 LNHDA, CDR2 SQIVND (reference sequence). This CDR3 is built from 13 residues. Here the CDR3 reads CASGSGRGYEQYF. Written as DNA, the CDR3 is TGTGCCAGTGGGAGCGGGAGGGGATACGAGCAGTACTTC.

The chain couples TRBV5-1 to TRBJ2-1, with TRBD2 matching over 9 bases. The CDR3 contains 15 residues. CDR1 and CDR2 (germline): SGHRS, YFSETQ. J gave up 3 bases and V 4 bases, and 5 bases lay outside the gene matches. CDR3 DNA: TGCGCCAGCAGCCCATTAGCGGGGGACTACAATGAGCAGTTCTTC. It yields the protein CASSPLAGDYNEQFF.

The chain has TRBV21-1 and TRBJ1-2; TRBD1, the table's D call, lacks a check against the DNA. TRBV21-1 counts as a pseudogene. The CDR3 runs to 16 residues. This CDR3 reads CASSKDRGISKCGYTF. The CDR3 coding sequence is TGTGCCAGCAGCAAAGACAGGGGAATATCGAAGTGCGGCTACACCTTC.

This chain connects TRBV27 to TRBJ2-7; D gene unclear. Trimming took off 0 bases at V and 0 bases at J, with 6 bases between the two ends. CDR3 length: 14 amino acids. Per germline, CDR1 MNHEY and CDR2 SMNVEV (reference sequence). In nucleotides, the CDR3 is TGTGCCAGCAGTTTATCATACAGCTCCTACGAGCAGTACTTC. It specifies CASSLSYSSYEQYF.

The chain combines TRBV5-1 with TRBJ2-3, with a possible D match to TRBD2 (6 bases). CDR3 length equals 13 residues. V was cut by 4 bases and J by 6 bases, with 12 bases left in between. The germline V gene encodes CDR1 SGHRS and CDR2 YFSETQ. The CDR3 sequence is CASSEDYSDTQYF. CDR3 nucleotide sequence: TGCGCCAGCAGCGAGGACTATTCGGATACGCAGTATTTT.

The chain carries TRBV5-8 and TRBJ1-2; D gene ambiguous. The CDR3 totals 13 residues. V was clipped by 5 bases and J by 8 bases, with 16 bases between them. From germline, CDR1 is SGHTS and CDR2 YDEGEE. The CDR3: CASRSPLGGGYTF. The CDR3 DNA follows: TGTGCCAGCAGATCTCCTCTAGGCGGGGGCTACACCTTC.

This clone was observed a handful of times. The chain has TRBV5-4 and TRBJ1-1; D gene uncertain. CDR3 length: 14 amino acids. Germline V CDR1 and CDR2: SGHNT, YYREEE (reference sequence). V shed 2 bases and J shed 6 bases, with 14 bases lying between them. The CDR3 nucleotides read TGTGCCAGCAGCTTCTCTGGGCTGAGGGCTGAAGCTTTCTTT. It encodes CASSFSGLRAEAFF.

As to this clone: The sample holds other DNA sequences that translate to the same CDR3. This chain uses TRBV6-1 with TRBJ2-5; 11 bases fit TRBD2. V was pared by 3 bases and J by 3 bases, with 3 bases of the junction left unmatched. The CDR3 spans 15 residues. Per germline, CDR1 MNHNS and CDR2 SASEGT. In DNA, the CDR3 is TGTGCCAGCAGTGAGGGGGGACTAGCGGAAGAGACCCAGTACTTC. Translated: CASSEGGLAEETQYF.

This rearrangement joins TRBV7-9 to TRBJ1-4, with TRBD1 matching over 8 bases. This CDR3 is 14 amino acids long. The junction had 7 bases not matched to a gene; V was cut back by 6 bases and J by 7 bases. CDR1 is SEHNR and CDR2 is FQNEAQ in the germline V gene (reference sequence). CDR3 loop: CASSSRGLGEKLFF. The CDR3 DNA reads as TGTGCCAGCAGTTCCAGGGGGCTAGGTGAAAAACTGTTTTTT.

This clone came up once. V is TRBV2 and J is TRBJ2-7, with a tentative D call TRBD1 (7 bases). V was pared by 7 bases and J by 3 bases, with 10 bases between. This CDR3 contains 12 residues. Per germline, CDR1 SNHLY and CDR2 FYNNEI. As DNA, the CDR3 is TGTGCCAGCATTCAGGGGGGCTACGAGCAGTACTTC. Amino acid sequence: CASIQGGYEQYF. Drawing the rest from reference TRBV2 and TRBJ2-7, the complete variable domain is EPEVTQTPSHQVTQMGQEVILRCVPISNHLYFYWYRQILGQKVEFLVSFYNNEISEKSEIFDDQFSVERPDGSNFTLKIRSTKLEDSAMYFCASIQGGYEQYFGPGTRLTVT.

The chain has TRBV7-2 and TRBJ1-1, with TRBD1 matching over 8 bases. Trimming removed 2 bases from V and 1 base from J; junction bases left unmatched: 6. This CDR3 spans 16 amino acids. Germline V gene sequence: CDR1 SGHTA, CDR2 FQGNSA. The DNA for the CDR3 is TGTGCCAGCAGCTTACAGGCGACAGGGGCGAACACTGAAGCTTTCTTT. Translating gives CASSLQATGANTEAFF.

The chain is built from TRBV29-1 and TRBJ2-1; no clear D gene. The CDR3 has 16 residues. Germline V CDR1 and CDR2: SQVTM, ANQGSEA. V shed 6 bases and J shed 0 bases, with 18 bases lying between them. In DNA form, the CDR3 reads TGCAGCGTCGCCGCCTTTTCGGCGGACTCCTACAATGAGCAGTTCTTC. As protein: CSVAAFSADSYNEQFF.

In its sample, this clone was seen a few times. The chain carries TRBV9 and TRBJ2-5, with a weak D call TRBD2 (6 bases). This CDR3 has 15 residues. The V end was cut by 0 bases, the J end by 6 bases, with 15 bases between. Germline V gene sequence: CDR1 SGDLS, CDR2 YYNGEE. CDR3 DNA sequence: TGTGCCAGCAGCGTAGACGGGACTCGTGCCCAGACCCAGTACTTC. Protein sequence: CASSVDGTRAQTQYF.

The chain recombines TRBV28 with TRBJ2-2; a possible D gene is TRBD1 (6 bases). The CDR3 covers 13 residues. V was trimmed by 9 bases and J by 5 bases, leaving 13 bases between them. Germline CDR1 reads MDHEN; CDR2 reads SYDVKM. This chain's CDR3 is CASYHRVTGELFF. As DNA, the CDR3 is TGTGCCAGTTATCACAGGGTTACCGGGGAGCTGTTTTTT.

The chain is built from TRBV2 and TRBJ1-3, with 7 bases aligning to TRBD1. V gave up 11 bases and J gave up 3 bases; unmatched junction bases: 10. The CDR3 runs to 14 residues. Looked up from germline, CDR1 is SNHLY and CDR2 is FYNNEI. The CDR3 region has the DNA TGTGCCCGACAGGGCTCAGTATATGGAAACACCATATATTTT. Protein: CARQGSVYGNTIYF.

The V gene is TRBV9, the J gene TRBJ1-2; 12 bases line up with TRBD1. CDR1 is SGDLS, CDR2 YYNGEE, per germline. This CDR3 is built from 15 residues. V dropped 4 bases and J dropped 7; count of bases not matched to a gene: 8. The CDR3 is CASSTRDRGLAGYTF. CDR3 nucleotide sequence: TGTGCCAGCAGCACCCGGGACAGGGGGCTGGCTGGCTACACCTTC.

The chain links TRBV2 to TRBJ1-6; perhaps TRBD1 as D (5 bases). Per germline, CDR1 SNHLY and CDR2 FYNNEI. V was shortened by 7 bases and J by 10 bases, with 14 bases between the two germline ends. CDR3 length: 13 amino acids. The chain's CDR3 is CASTLRANSPLHF. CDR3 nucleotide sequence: TGTGCCAGCACCCTCAGGGCGAACTCACCCCTCCACTTT. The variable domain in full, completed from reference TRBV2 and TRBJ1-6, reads EPEVTQTPSHQVTQMGQEVILRCVPISNHLYFYWYRQILGQKVEFLVSFYNNEISEKSEIFDDQFSVERPDGSNFTLKIRSTKLEDSAMYFCASTLRANSPLHFGNGTRLTVT.

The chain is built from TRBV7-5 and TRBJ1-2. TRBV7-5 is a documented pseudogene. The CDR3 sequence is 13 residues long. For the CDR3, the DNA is TGTGTCAGAAGCGCCCCGGGAGGGAATGGCTACACCTTC. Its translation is CVRSAPGGNGYTF.

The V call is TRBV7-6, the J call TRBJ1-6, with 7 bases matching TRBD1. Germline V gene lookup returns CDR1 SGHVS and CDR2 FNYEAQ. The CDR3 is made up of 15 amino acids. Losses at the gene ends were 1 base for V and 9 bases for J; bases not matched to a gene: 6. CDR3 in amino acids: CASSLEQGGVSPLHF. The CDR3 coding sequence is TGTGCCAGCAGCTTAGAGCAGGGGGGAGTTTCACCCCTCCACTTT. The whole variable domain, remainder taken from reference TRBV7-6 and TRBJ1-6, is GAGVSQSPRYKVTKRGQDVALRCDPISGHVSLYWYRQALGQGPEFLTYFNYEAQQDKSGLPNDRFSAERPEGSISTLTIQRTEQRDSAMYRCASSLEQGGVSPLHFGNGTRLTVT.

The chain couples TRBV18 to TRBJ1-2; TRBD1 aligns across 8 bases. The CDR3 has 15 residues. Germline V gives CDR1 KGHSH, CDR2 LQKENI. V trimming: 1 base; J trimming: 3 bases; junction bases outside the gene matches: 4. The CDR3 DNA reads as TGTGCCAGCTCACCACTTCAGGGGGCTGACTATGGCTACACCTTC. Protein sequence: CASSPLQGADYGYTF.

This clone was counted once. CDR3 bases: TGTGCCAGCAGCGTAGACGGCTTGGGGGGGGAGACCCAGTACTTC. It yields the protein CASSVDGLGGETQYF. The rearrangement links TRBV9 to TRBJ2-5; TRBD2 matches at 7 bases. There are 15 residues in the CDR3. The V and J ends lost 0 bases and 5 bases, in that order; junction bases with no gene match: 7. Germline CDR1 reads SGDLS; CDR2 reads YYNGEE.

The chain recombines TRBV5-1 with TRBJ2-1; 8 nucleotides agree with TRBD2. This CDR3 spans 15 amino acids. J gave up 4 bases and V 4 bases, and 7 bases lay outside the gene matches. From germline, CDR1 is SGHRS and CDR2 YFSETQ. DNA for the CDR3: TGCGCCAGCAGCGAAAATAGCGGGGTGTACAATGAGCAGTTCTTC. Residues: CASSENSGVYNEQFF.

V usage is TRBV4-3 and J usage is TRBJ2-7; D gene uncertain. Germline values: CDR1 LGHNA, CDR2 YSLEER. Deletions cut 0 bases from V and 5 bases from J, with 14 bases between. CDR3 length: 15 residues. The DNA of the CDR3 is TGCGCCAGCAGCCAAGATTCAGGCAGTTTGAACGAGCAGTACTTC. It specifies CASSQDSGSLNEQYF.

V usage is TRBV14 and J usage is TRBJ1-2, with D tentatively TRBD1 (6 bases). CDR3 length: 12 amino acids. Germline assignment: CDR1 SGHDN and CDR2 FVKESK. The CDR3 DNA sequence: TGTGCGGGGGCAGTAGGGGACTATGGCTACACCTTC. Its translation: CAGAVGDYGYTF.